These 25 T cell receptor beta chains share one sample of origin, sequenced in a study of tumor and adjacent non-tumor tissue in lung cancer. TCRbeta libraries were built with three rounds of nested PCR, modified from ARM-PCR. TCRdb redid the calling of the multiplex PCR reads with MiXCR, one entry per CDR3 protein. Among approximately 100,000 distinct CDR3 sequences listed, around three fifths were seen once. RNA was extracted from bulk tissue without any cell sorting. More than 3 cm separated this lung sample from the edge of the tumor. Sequences were obtained from distant non-tumor lung tissue. Source of these receptors: a man younger than 40 with non-small cell lung cancer.

This clonotype was observed many times. The gene calls are TRBV6-2 or TRBV6-3 and TRBJ1-5; D not certain. In germline, CDR1 is MNHEY, CDR2 SVGEGT. This CDR3 is built from 15 residues. Deletions cut 5 bases from V and 4 bases from J, with 15 bases between. The CDR3 here is CASSTPRRDNQPQHF. As DNA, the CDR3 is TGTGCCAGCAGTACTCCCAGGAGGGATAATCAGCCCCAGCATTTT.

This clonotype was detected a few times. At one boundary the junction diverges from the germline segment, which might be a read error. The chain uses TRBV4-2 and TRBJ2-2, with 9 bases that match TRBD2. Germline CDR1 and CDR2: LGHNA and YNFKEQ. This CDR3 has 15 residues. The CDR3 sequence is CVSSQLAGDTGELFF. CDR3 nucleotide sequence: TGTGTCAGCAGCCAATTAGCGGGAGACACCGGGGAGCTGTTTTTT.

CDR3 in DNA: TGTGCCAGCAGCTTAGAAGAGTCGCGGGCAGATACGCAGTATTTT. It yields the protein CASSLEESRADTQYF. The chain combines TRBV11-2 with TRBJ2-3, with D maybe TRBD2 (5 bases). Germline loops: CDR1 SGHAT, CDR2 FQNNGV. The CDR3 extends over 15 amino acids. Trimming left V 0 bases short and J 4 bases short, with 11 bases between. Drawing the rest from reference TRBV11-2 and TRBJ2-3, the complete variable domain is EAGVAQSPRYKIIEKRQSVAFWCNPISGHATLYWYQQILGQGPKLLIQFQNNGVVDDSQLPKDRFSAERLKGVDSTLKIQPAKLEDSAVYLCASSLEESRADTQYFGPGTRLTVL.

Many counts were recorded for this clonotype. The chain employs TRBV10-3 and TRBJ1-1, with 9 nucleotides matching TRBD1. CDR3 length: 14 amino acids. The trim removed 4 bases at V and 3 bases at J, leaving 3 bases unmatched. Per the germline V gene, CDR1 is ENHRY and CDR2 is SYGVKD. The CDR3 DNA sequence: TGTGCCATCAGTGGGGACAGGGAGGACACTGAAGCTTTCTTT. Protein: CAISGDREDTEAFF.

Notes on this clonotype: It may be a read error: a sequence one base away is much more abundant. The chain joins TRBV20-1 to TRBJ2-1; 7 bases agree with TRBD2. Germline V gene data show CDR1 as DFQATT and CDR2 as SNEGSKA (reference sequence). This CDR3 contains 16 residues. Here the CDR3 reads CSARDGLARENNEQLF. DNA for the CDR3: TGCAGTGCTAGAGATGGGCTGGCGCGGGAGAACAATGAGCAGCTCTTC.

A note on this clonotype: No conserved phenylalanine or tryptophan ends this CDR3, so it is likely a read error. In DNA, the CDR3 is TGCGCCAGCAGCCAAGAGTACTCCCCTGATGAGCAGTTCTCC. It is translated as CASSQEYSPDEQFS. The chain uses TRBV4-1 and TRBJ2-1; D remains unclear. Germline CDR1 is MGHRA and CDR2 is YSYEKL. V was cut by 0 bases and J by 8 bases, with 11 bases left in between. The CDR3 has 14 residues.

Ten or more counts support this clonotype. The rearrangement links TRBV6-2 or TRBV6-3 to TRBJ2-2; TRBD1 might be the D (7 bases). V was clipped by 8 bases and J by 1 base, with 17 bases between them. This CDR3 has 16 residues. The germline CDR1 and CDR2 sequences are MNHEY and SVGEGT. CDR3: CASGGVAGGNTGELFF. CDR3 in DNA: TGTGCCAGCGGAGGGGTGGCAGGGGGGAACACCGGGGAGCTGTTTTTT.

This clonotype occurred a few times. A much larger clone lies one base from this, so it may be a read error. This chain joins TRBV6-6 and TRBJ2-4; D tentatively fits TRBD1 or TRBD2 (7 bases each). The J call is doubtful: the DNA matches TRBJ2-1 better. Germline V gives CDR1 MNHNY, CDR2 SVGAGI (reference sequence). The CDR3 has 15 residues. Here the CDR3 reads CASGDSRLAKNIQFF. The CDR3 DNA is TGTGCCAGCGGGGACAGTCGACTAGCCAAAAACATTCAGTTCTTC.

Details on this clonotype: An end of the junction does not agree with germline; a read error may underlie this. This chain uses TRBV4-1 with TRBJ2-7; 7 nucleotides line up with TRBD2. CDR1 MGHRA and CDR2 YSYEKL come from the germline V gene. The CDR3 length is 16 residues. The CDR3 spells CASSQDETGGTYKKYF. CDR3 sequence (DNA): TGCGCCAGTAGCCAAGATGAGACGGGAGGTACGTACAAGAAGTACTTC.

The sample holds many counts of this clonotype. The rearrangement links TRBV6-2 or TRBV6-3 to TRBJ1-1, with TRBD1 as a possible D gene (5 bases). Germline CDR1 and CDR2: MNHEY and SVGEGT. The CDR3 runs 14 residues. V lost 7 bases and J lost 0, with 12 bases in between. CDR3 sequence reads: CASTPGRLNTEAFF. CDR3 nucleotide sequence: TGTGCCAGCACCCCGGGACGGTTGAACACTGAAGCTTTCTTT.

The rearrangement uses TRBV7-9 and TRBJ1-6; D ambiguous. The CDR3 is made up of 15 amino acids. Germline values: CDR1 SEHNR, CDR2 FQNEAQ (reference sequence). Trimming left V 1 base short and J 8 bases short, with 12 bases between. In DNA, the CDR3 is TGTGCCAGCAGCTTAGTCGGGCCCCCGGATTCACCCCTCCACTTT. It encodes CASSLVGPPDSPLHF.

With regard to this clonotype: A single base separates this from a much larger clone, so it may be a read error. This chain links TRBV12-3 or TRBV12-4 with TRBJ2-7, with D perhaps assigned TRBD1 or TRBD2 (6 bases each). Trimming removed 3 bases at V and 5 bases at J, with 14 bases between. The CDR3 extends over 14 amino acids. CDR3: CASSLWGAPHEQYF. The CDR3 DNA follows: TGTGCCAGCAGTTTGTGGGGGGCCCCCCACGAGCAGTACTTC.

Details on this clonotype: The final CDR3 position lacks the conserved phenylalanine or tryptophan, pointing to a likely read error. This chain connects TRBV7-8 to TRBJ1-2; D is unresolved. The germline V gene encodes CDR1 SGHVS and CDR2 FQNEAQ. Trimming cost V 1 base and J 3 bases, with 9 bases left between them. CDR3 length: 14 amino acids. The CDR3 coding sequence is TGTGCCAGCAGCTTAGACGCAGAGGACTATGGCTACACCTCC. It specifies CASSLDAEDYGYTS.

Concerning this clonotype itself: Germline and junction disagree at one end, which may indicate a read error. The chain links TRBV11-2 to TRBJ2-7, with D possibly being TRBD2 (6 bases). Germline V gene sequence: CDR1 SGHAT, CDR2 FQNNGV. This CDR3 contains 16 residues. In DNA, the CDR3 is TGTGCCAGCAGTTTAGAAGAATTGGAGGGAACCTACGAGCGGTACTTC. It is translated as CASSLEELEGTYERYF.

This clonotype has only a few counts. V usage is TRBV7-9 and J usage is TRBJ2-3, with D hard to call. The germline CDR1 and CDR2 sequences are SEHNR and FQNEAQ (reference sequence). With 5 bases removed from V and 6 bases from J, the gap between germline ends came to 15 bases. The CDR3 sequence is 14 residues long. CDR3 sequence: CASSLRRPIDTQYF. CDR3 nucleotides: TGTGCCAGCAGCCTGCGCCGACCTATTGATACGCAGTATTTT.

This clonotype was recorded at least ten times. This sequence joins TRBV7-9 and TRBJ1-5; tentative D call: TRBD1 (5 bases). V was trimmed by 1 base and J by 8 bases, leaving 9 bases between them. Germline V gene lookup returns CDR1 SEHNR and CDR2 FQNEAQ (reference sequence). The CDR3 has 13 amino acids. The CDR3 loop is CASSLEGRKPQHF. The CDR3 DNA sequence: TGTGCCAGCAGCTTAGAGGGGAGGAAGCCCCAGCATTTT.

The chain has TRBV29-1 and TRBJ2-7; D ambiguous. The germline gives CDR1 SQVTM, CDR2 ANQGSEA. V lost 7 bases, J lost 5 bases, and 12 bases lay in between. This CDR3 has 11 amino acids. CDR3 bases: TGCAGCGCGAGTACATGGCACGAGCAGTACTTC. Protein sequence: CSASTWHEQYF.

Comments on this clonotype: This is likely a read error, given that the CDR3 carries no conserved phenylalanine or tryptophan at its end. Because the CDR3's place on the DNA is in doubt, the DNA is left out and the CDR3 is given as listed by TCRdb. This chain uses TRBV4-2 with TRBJ2-1; TRBD1 reflects the table's D call only, with no check against the DNA. The CDR3 is made up of 13 amino acids, end residues included. CDR1 LGHNA and CDR2 YNFKEQ come from the germline V gene. CDR3 loop: CASDRIGGDEQFL.

This clonotype showed up many times. The genes are TRBV5-6 and TRBJ1-6; 9 bases map to TRBD1. The CDR3 consists of 14 residues. Per the germline V gene, CDR1 is SGHDT and CDR2 is YYEEEE. With V trimmed by 4 bases and J by 9 bases, 5 bases remained unmatched. The CDR3 DNA follows: TGTGCCAGCAGCAAACAGGGGGCTCTTTCACCCCTCCACTTT. The encoded protein is CASSKQGALSPLHF.

The chain carries TRBV5-6 and TRBJ2-3, with D possibly TRBD2 on 6 matching bases. Trimming pared 6 bases from V and 2 bases from J, leaving 19 bases between. Germline CDR1 is SGHDT and CDR2 is YYEEEE. CDR3 length: 16 residues. Written as DNA, the CDR3 is TGTGCCAGCAACAGTTGGACGGAGGACTACACAGATACGCAGTATTTT. Its protein is CASNSWTEDYTDTQYF.

Regarding this clonotype: One end of the junction fails to match germline, which may point to a read error. The chain employs TRBV11-2 and TRBJ1-2; TRBD1 aligns across 7 bases. The CDR3 is made up of 15 amino acids. CDR1 and CDR2 from the germline V gene are SGHAT and FQNNGV. The CDR3 DNA sequence: TGTTCCAGCAGCTTATTAATAGGGGGCGCGGGGGGCTACACCTTC. Translating gives CSSSLLIGGAGGYTF.

Worth noting for this clonotype: As the CDR3 is not closed by the conserved phenylalanine or tryptophan, this likely results from a read error. The chain recombines TRBV5-1 with TRBJ2-7; D remains ambiguous. The V gene's germline CDR1 is SGHRS and CDR2 YFSETQ. Deletions cut 4 bases from V and 3 bases from J, with 17 bases between. This CDR3 spans 15 amino acids. CDR3 coding DNA: TGCGCCAGCAGCGTAGCCAGGACGCGCATCTACGAGCAGTACTTA. Translated: CASSVARTRIYEQYL.

The CDR3 spells CSAQGGTGNLFF. The CDR3, as DNA: TGCAGTGCACAGGGGGGCACCGGGAACCTGTTTTTT. The V gene is TRBV20-1, the J gene TRBJ2-2; the match to TRBD1 covers 8 bases. There are 12 residues in the CDR3. Germline values: CDR1 DFQATT, CDR2 SNEGSKA (reference sequence). J gave up 14 bases and V 6 bases, and 11 bases lay outside the gene matches.

Remarks on this clonotype: Germline is not matched at one junction end, which may reflect a read error. The chain uses TRBV20-1 and TRBJ1-3; 8 bases are a match to TRBD1. CDR1 DFQATT and CDR2 SNEGSKA come from the germline V gene (reference sequence). The length of the CDR3 is 15 residues. The CDR3 DNA reads as TGCAGTACTACCAGGACAGGGAGCTCTGGAAACACCATATATTTC. Protein: CSTTRTGSSGNTIYF.

Regarding this clonotype: Lacking the conserved final phenylalanine or tryptophan, this CDR3 likely reflects a read error. The DNA is left out, because the CDR3 cannot be placed on it with certainty; the CDR3 is given as TCRdb lists it. This chain uses TRBV6-5 with TRBJ1-6; TRBD1, the table's D call, was not compared with the DNA. Germline V gene sequence: CDR1 MNHEY, CDR2 SVGAGI. The CDR3 totals 13 residues, both ends included. The chain's CDR3 is CASSLRGFSPFHL.